This T cell receptor (beta chain) was sequenced in a study of identical twins. Findings and limits, study-wide: Findings came from cross-sectional statistics, without long-term follow-up of donors.

TCRdb re-called the 5' RACE reads through MiXCR, storing one row per CDR3 protein. This table has hundreds of thousands of distinct CDR3 sequences, 21% appearing once. This CDR3 has 13 amino acids. CDR1 is SQVTM and CDR2 is ANQGSEA in the germline V gene. Unmatched junction bases numbered 7, after V lost 1 base and J lost 15 bases. There are a few counts of this clonotype. What it binds is unknown. A further study also used this sample, focusing on T cells expressing NK-cell markers. That paper notes: Within the sequenced cohort of eight donors, seven exhibited HCMV seropositivity and one was seronegative.

The V gene is TRBV29-1, the J gene TRBJ2-1, with 12 bases lining up with TRBD2. Sequences were obtained from PBMCs. The clonotype comes from a woman aged 18-29 years in good health. This CDR3 reads CSVEVTSGRLGFF. In DNA, the CDR3 is TGCAGCGTTGAAGTTACTAGCGGGAGGTTAGGGTTCTTC.